These T cell receptor beta chains were read from a single sample in a study of glioma-infiltrating T cells after dendritic cell vaccination. Generated by immunoSEQ multiplex PCR, the TCRdb table keeps only in-frame clones and is missing some. Altogether roughly 88,000 clones are present, 75% to 85% being singletons, with the ten largest covering less than 2.5%. Sample: blood, taken after dendritic cell vaccination. Receptor source: a human donor with glioblastoma. CDR3s leave out the opening cysteine and the closing phenylalanine or tryptophan. Expanded clones are given a class, and other clones once, few, many or no size at all.

TRBV7-9 | - | ASSSTGTDTDTQY
TRBV29-1 | - | SVVGGGASYNEQF
TRBV19 | - | ASSARTGTGGDYGYT
TRBV11-2 | - | ASSLADRETGELF
TRBV5-6 | few | ASSGSKGWNIQY
TRBV25-1 | once | ASSAGQGTYEQY
TRBV27 | - | ASSSRTGPYEQY
TRBV7-8 | - | ASTGTRTGDTEAF
TRBV7-9 | - | ASRFGVNTGELF
TRBV6-5 | - | GSGRELYGYT
TRBV7-3 | - | ASSIQGGTEAF
TRBV2 | - | ASQLGEGMGAF
TRBV9 | - | ASSVSTGQETQY
TRBV28 | once | ASTSGVPYEQY
TRBV6-4 | - | ASSLSGTASTDTQY
TRBV5-1 | few | ASSGTPQSSSYEQY
TRBV7-7 | - | ASSSQWNTGELF
TRBV4-1 | - | ASSQEAPTGSSTDTQY
TRBV2 | - | ASSEAVGEGRPSPYGYT
TRBV5-8 | - | ASSPDPESSYNEQF
TRBV10-3 | - | AISGQSQDTQY
TRBV11-3 | few | ASSFTSGNYEQF
TRBV7-6 | once | ASSLLANSYEQY
TRBV6-5 | many | ASSPQQAKGNTIY
TRBV27 | medium-sized | ASRLTGDHLEAF
TRBV7-9 | once | ASSPPGGLNTEAF
TRBV7-2 | - | ASSLPRANEQF
TRBV6-1 | few | ASSEGRLQY
TRBV9 | few | ASSVGGTVNSPLH
TRBV2 | - | ASSATGAGETQY
TRBV14 | - | ASSQATGGADEQY
TRBV5-4 | once | ASSIVRQGGEQY
TRBV10-2 | few | ASRLAGSSYEQY
TRBV5-6 | - | ASSSLRGQISNQPQH
TRBV5-1 | - | ASSTTGSKGYGYT
TRBV30 | once | AWSPGSGGYETQY
TRBV6-6 | - | ASSFRHGSNEKLF
TRBV2 | - | ASSYGDTQY
TRBV6-6 | - | ASSSPGAEQF
TRBV4-1 | - | ASSQVLRGEQF
TRBV11-2 | - | ASSLDRAHSGNTIY
TRBV5-1 | - | ASHPLQGVGELF
TRBV5-1 | - | ASSLAQRDGYT
TRBV2 | - | ASSELATETQY
TRBV10-1 | - | ASSDGGAKNIQY
TRBV6-5 | - | ASSYSGTVDNYGYT
TRBV13 | - | ASTRRVGQPSTDTQY
TRBV7-7 | - | ASSFQDSQETQY
TRBV5-6 | - | ASSLAGTGASNQPQH
TRBV2 | - | ASSGGRDRSSYEQY
TRBV19 | - | ASSILTGQSTDTQY
TRBV25-1 | - | ASSALLAGGSETQY
TRBV19 | - | AISEGRGTDTQY
TRBV6-5 | - | ASSYSDRGPYEQY
TRBV5-1 | - | ASSSTGFNYGYT
TRBV15 | - | ATSRGRARSNQPQH
TRBV6-5 | - | ASSAVTARADTQY
TRBV5-1 | - | ASSLSRTSGVTDTQY
TRBV19 | - | ASSIRPGSEGYT